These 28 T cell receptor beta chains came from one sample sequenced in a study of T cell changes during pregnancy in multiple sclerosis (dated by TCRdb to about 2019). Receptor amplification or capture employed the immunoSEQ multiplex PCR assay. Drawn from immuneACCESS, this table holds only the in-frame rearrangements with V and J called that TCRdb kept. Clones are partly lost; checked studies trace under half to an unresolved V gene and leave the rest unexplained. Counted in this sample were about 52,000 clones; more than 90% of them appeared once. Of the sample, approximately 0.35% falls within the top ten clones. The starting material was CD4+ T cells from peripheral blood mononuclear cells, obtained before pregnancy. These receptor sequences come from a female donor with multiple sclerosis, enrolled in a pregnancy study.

CDR3: CASSALGGILNTEAFF. The CDR3 coding sequence is TGCGCCAGCAGCGCCTTGGGGGGGATCTTGAACACTGAAGCTTTCTTT. The genes are TRBV5-1 and TRBJ1-1; maybe TRBD1 (5 bases). V was shortened by 4 bases and J by 0 bases, with 16 bases between the two germline ends. This CDR3 has 16 amino acids. Germline V lookup: CDR1 SGHRS, CDR2 YFSETQ.

This CDR3 reads CASKMGEGLREQYF. The DNA of the CDR3 is TGTGCCAGCAAGATGGGGGAGGGCCTTAGGGAGCAGTACTTC. The chain is built from TRBV6-1 and TRBJ2-7, with TRBD2 identical over 7 bases. The CDR3 is made up of 14 amino acids. V lost 7 bases and J lost 7; bases outside the gene matches: 13. The germline V gene encodes CDR1 MNHNS and CDR2 SASEGT.

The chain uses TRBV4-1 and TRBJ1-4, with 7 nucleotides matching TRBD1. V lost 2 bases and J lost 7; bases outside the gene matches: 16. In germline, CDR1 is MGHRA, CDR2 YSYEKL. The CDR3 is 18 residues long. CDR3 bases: TGCGCCAGCAGCCAAAAGGTCCAGGGGGTTAGTATGGGTGAAAAACTGTTTTTT. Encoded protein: CASSQKVQGVSMGEKLFF.

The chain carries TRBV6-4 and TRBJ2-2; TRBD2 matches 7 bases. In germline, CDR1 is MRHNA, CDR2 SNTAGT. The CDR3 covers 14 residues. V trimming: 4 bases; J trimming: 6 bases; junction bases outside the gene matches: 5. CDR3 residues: CASSAGGGAGELFF. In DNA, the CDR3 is TGTGCCAGCAGTGCGGGAGGAGGGGCCGGGGAGCTGTTTTTT.

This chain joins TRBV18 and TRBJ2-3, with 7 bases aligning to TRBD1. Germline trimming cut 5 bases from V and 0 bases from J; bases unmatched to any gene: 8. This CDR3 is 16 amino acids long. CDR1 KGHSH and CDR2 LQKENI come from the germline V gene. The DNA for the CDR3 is TGTGCCAGCTCAAGGTGGACAGGTCCTAGCACAGATACGCAGTATTTT. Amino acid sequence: CASSRWTGPSTDTQYF.

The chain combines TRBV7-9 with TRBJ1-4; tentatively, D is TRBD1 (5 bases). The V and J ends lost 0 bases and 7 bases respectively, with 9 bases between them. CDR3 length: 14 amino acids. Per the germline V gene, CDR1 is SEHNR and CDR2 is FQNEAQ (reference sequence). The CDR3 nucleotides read TGTGCCAGCAGCTTAGCCAGGGATGGTGAAAAACTGTTTTTT. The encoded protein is CASSLARDGEKLFF.

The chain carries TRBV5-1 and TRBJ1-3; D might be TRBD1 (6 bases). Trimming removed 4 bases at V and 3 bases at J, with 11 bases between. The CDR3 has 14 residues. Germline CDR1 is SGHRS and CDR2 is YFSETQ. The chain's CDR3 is CASSPAGDGNTIYF. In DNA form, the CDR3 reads TGCGCCAGCAGCCCCGCAGGGGATGGAAACACCATATATTTT.

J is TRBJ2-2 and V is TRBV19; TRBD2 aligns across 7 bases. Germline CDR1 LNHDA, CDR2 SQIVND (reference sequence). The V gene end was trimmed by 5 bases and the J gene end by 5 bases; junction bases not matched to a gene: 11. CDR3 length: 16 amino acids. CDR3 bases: TGTGCCAGTAGTCTATCTAGCGGAGTAGTGACCGGGGAGCTGTTTTTT. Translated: CASSLSSGVVTGELFF.

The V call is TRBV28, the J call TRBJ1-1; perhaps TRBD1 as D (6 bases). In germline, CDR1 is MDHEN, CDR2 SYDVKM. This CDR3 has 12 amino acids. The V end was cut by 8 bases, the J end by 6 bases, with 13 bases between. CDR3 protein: CASSTGTSEAFF. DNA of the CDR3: TGTGCCAGCTCCACAGGGACCTCTGAAGCTTTCTTT.

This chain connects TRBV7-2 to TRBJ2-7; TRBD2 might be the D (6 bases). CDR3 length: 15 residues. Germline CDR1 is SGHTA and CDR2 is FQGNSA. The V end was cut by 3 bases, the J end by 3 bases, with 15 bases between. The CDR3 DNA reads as TGTGCCAGCAGCTTCGTCCCCACTAGCCTCTACGAGCAGTACTTC. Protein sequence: CASSFVPTSLYEQYF.

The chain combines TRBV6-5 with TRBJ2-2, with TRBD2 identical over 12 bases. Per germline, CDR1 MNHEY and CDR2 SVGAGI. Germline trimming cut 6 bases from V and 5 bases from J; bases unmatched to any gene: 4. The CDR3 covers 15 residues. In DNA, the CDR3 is TGTGCCAGCAGGCTAGCGGGAGGGAAGACCGGGGAGCTGTTTTTT. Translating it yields CASRLAGGKTGELFF.

Here the CDR3 DNA reads TGTGCCAGCAGTCCCAGTTCCATCAGGGACAGATCCTACGAGCAGTACTTC. Translating it yields CASSPSSIRDRSYEQYF. The rearrangement joins TRBV27 to TRBJ2-7; 7 nucleotides match TRBD1. Germline CDR1 is MNHEY and CDR2 is SMNVEV (reference sequence). The CDR3 runs 17 residues. The trim removed 5 bases at V and 1 base at J, leaving 14 bases unmatched.

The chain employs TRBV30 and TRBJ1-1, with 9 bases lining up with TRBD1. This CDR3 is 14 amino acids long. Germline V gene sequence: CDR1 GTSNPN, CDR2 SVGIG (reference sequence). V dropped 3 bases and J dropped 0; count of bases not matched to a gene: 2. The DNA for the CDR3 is TGTGCCTGGAGGCGGACAGGGGTGAACACTGAAGCTTTCTTT. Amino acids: CAWRRTGVNTEAFF.

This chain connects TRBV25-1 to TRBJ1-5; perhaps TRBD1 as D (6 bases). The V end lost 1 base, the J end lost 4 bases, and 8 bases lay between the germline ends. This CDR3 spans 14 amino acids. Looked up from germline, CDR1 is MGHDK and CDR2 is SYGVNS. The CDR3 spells CASSEWGQNQPQHF. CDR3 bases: TGTGCCAGCAGTGAATGGGGGCAGAATCAGCCCCAGCATTTT.

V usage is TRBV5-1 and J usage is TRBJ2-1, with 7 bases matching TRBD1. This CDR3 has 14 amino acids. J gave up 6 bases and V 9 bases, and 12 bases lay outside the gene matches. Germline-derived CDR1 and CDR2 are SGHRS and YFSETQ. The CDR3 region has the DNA TGCGCCACCAAGCCGGGACAGCCCTCCAATGAGCAGTTCTTC. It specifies CATKPGQPSNEQFF.

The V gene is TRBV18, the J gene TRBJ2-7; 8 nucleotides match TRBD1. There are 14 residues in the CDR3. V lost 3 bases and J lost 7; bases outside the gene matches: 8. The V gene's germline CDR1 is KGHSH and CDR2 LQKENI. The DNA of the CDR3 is TGTGCCAGCTCACCGGTGCAGGGGGCGAATGAGCAGTACTTC. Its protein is CASSPVQGANEQYF. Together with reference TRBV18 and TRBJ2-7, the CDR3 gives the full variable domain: NAGVMQNPRHLVRRRGQEARLRCSPMKGHSHVYWYRQLPEEGLKFMVYLQKENIIDESGMPKERFSAEFPKEGPSILRIQQVVRGDSAAYFCASSPVQGANEQYFGPGTRLTVT.

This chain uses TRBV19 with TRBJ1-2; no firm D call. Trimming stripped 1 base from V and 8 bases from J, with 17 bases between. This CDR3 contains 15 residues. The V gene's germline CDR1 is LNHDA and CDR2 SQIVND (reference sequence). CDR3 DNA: TGTGCCAGTAGTATAGCCAATGGAGGCAGAGAGGGCTACACCTTC. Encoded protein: CASSIANGGREGYTF.

The CDR3 coding sequence is TGTGCCAGCTCCATACGCGACGGGGTCGACGAGCAGTACTTC. Translation gives CASSIRDGVDEQYF. V is TRBV18 and J is TRBJ2-7, with D perhaps TRBD2 (5 bases). The CDR3 has 14 amino acids. Deletions cut 6 bases from V and 5 bases from J, with 17 bases between. Germline V gene lookup returns CDR1 KGHSH and CDR2 LQKENI.

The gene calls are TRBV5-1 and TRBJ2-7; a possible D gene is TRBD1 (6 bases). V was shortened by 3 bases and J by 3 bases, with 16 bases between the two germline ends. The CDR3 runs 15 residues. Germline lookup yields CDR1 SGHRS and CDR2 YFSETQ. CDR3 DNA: TGCGCCAGCAGCTCCCCGCAAACAGGGCTCTACGAGCAGTACTTC. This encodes CASSSPQTGLYEQYF.

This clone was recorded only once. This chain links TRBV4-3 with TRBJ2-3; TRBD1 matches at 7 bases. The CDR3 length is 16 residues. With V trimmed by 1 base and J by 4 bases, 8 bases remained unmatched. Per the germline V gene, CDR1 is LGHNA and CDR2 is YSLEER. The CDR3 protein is CASSQANRGGADTQYF. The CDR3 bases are TGCGCCAGCAGCCAAGCTAACAGGGGCGGCGCAGATACGCAGTATTTT.

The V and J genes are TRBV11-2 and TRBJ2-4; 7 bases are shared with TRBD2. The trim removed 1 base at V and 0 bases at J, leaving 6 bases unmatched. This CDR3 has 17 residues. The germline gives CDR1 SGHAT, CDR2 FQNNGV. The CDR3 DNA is TGTGCCAGCAGCTTAGGAGGGCTAGCGGCAGCCAAAAACATTCAGTACTTC. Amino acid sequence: CASSLGGLAAAKNIQYF.

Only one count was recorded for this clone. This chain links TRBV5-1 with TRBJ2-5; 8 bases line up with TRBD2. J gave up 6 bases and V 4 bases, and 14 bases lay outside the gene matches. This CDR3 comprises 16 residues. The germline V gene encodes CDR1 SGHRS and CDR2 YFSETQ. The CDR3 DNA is TGCGCCAGCAGCCCCCAAAGCGGGAGTTACGTAAAGACCCAGTACTTC. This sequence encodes CASSPQSGSYVKTQYF.

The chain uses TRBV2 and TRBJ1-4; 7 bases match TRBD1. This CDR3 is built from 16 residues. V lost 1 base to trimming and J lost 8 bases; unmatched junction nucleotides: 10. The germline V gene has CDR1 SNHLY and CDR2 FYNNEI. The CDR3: CASSEDWGQFREKLFF. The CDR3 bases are TGTGCCAGCAGTGAAGATTGGGGACAGTTTAGAGAAAAACTGTTTTTT.

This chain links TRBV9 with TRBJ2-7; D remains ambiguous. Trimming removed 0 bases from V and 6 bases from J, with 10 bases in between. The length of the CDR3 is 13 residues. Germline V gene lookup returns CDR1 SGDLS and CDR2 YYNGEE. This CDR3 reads CASSVGYLGEQYF. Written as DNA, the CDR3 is TGTGCCAGCAGCGTAGGCTATCTAGGCGAGCAGTACTTC. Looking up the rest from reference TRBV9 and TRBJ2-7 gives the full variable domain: DSGVTQTPKHLITATGQRVTLRCSPRSGDLSVYWYQQSLDQGLQFLIQYYNGEERAKGNILERFSAQQFPDLHSELNLSSLELGDSALYFCASSVGYLGEQYFGPGTRLTVT.

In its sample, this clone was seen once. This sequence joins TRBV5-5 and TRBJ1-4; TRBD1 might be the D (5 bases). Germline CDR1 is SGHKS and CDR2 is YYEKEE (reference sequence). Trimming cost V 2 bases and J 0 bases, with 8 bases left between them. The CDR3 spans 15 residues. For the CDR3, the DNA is TGTGCCAGCAGCTTACAGGCCACAACTAATGAAAAACTGTTTTTT. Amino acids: CASSLQATTNEKLFF.

Written as DNA, the CDR3 is TGCGCCAGCAGCATGATAGCGGGGTCAGAGGGTACGCAGTATTTT. Translation: CASSMIAGSEGTQYF. The chain is built from TRBV5-1 and TRBJ2-3, with TRBD2 matching 8 bases. This CDR3 is 15 amino acids long. J was trimmed by 8 bases and V by 4 bases; bases with no gene match: 12. CDR1 is SGHRS and CDR2 is YFSETQ in the germline V gene.

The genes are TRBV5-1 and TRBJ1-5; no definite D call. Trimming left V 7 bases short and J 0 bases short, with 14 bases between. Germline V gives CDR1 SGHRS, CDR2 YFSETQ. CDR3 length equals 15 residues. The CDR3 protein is CASRPTSYSNQPQHF. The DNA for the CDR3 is TGCGCCAGCCGCCCGACTTCTTATAGCAATCAGCCCCAGCATTTT. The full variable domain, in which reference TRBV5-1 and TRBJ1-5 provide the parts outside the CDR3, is KAGVTQTPRYLIKTRGQQVTLSCSPISGHRSVSWYQQTPGQGLQFLFEYFSETQRNKGNFPGRFSGRQFSNSRSEMNVSTLELGDSALYLCASRPTSYSNQPQHFGDGTRLSIL.

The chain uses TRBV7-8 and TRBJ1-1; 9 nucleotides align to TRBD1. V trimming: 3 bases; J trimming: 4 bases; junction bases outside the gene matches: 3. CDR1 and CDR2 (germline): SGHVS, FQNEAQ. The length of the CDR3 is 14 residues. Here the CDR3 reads CASSFMTGGTEAFF. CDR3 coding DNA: TGTGCCAGCAGCTTCATGACAGGGGGCACTGAAGCTTTCTTT. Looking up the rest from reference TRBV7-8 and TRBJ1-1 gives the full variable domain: GAGVSQSPRYKVAKRGQDVALRCDPISGHVSLFWYQQALGQGPEFLTYFQNEAQLDKSGLPSDRFFAERPEGSVSTLKIQRTQQEDSAVYLCASSFMTGGTEAFFGQGTRLTVV.